This paragraph reports one T cell receptor (beta chain). Its matching antigen is unknown. The data belong to a study of T cells in localized non-small cell lung cancer. Study-level findings and limits: Overall survival was longer when the density of T cells in the blood was higher. Appearing in adjacent lung were a median about 60 of the top 100 tumor clones. T cell clonality was highest in uninvolved adjacent lung, above tumor.

Libraries were prepared by immunoSEQ multiplex PCR; TCRdb keeps only in-frame clonotypes and omits some of them. The sample has under 150,000 clones, approximately 88% seen once. CDR3 length equals 14 residues. In germline, CDR1 is SGDLS, CDR2 YYNGEE. V shed 3 bases and J 3 bases; nucleotides not matched to a gene: 6. The clonotype originates from a female donor aged 60 or older with stage I lung adenocarcinoma. The starting material was peripheral blood, obtained before any cancer treatment. The gene calls are TRBV9 and TRBJ2-7; 7 bases fit TRBD1. As DNA, the CDR3 is TGTGCCAGCAGCGGACAGGGAACGTTCTACGAGCAGTACTTC. Amino acid sequence: CASSGQGTFYEQYF.